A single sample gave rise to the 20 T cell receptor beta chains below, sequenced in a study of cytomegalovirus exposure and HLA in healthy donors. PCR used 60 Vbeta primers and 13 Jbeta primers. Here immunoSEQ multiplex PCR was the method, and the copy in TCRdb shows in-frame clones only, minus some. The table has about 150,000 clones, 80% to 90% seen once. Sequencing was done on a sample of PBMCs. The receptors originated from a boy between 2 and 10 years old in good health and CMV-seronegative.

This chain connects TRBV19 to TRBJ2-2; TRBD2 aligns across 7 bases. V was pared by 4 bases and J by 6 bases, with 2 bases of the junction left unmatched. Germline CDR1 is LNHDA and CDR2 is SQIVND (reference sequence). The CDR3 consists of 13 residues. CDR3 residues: CASSRAGPGELFF. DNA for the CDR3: TGTGCCAGTAGTAGAGCGGGGCCCGGGGAGCTGTTTTTT. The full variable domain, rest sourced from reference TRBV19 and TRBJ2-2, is DGGITQSPKYLFRKEGQNVTLSCEQNLNHDAMYWYRQDPGQGLRLIYYSQIVNDFQKGDIAEGYSVSREKKESFPLTVTSAQKNPTAFYLCASSRAGPGELFFGEGSRLTVL.

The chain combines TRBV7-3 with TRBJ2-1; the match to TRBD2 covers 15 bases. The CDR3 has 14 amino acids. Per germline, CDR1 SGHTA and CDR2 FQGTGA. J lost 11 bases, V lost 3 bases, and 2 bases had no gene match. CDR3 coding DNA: TGTGCCAGCAGCTTGGGGACTAGCGGGGGGAAGCAGTTCTTC. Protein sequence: CASSLGTSGGKQFF.

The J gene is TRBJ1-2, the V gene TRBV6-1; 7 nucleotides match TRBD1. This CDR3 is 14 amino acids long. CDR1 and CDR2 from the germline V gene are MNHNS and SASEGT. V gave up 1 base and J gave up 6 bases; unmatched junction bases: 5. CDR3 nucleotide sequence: TGTGCCAGCAGTGAAGTCTTAGGGGGCGATGGCTACACCTTC. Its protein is CASSEVLGGDGYTF.

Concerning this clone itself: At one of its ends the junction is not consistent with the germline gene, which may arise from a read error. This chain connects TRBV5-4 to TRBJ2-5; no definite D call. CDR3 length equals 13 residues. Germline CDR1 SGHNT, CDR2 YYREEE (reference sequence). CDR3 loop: CASSSRDAEIQYF. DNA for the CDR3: TGTGCCAGCAGCTCTCGCGATGCGGAGATCCAGTACTTC.

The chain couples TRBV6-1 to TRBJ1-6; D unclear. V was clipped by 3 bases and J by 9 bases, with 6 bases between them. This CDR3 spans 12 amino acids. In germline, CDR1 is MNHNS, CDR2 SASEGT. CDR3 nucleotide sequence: TGTGCCAGCAGTGAGATCGGTTCACCCCTCCACTTT. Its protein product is CASSEIGSPLHF.

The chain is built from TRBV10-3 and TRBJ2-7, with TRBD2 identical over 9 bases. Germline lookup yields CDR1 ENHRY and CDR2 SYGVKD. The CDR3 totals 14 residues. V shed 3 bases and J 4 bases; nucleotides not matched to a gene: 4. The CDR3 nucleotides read TGTGCCATCAGTGATAGCGGGAGCCCTTACGAGCAGTACTTC. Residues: CAISDSGSPYEQYF.

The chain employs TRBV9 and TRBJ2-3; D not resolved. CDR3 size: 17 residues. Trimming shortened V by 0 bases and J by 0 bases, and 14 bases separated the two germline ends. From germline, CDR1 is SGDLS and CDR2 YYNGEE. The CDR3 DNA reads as TGTGCCAGCAGCGTAGGGGCTACTGGCCCTAGCACAGATACGCAGTATTTT. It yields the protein CASSVGATGPSTDTQYF.

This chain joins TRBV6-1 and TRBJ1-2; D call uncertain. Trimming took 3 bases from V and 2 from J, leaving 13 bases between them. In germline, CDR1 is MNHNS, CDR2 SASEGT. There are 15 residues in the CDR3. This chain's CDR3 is CASSEGVTNNYGYTF. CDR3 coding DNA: TGTGCCAGCAGTGAGGGAGTTACTAACAACTATGGCTACACCTTC.

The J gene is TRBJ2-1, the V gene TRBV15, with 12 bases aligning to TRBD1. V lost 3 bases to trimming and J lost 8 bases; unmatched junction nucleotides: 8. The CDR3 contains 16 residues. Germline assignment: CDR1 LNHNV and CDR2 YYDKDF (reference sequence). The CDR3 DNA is TGTGCCACCAGCAGGGCCCCGGGACAGGGGGCATATGAGCAGTTCTTC. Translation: CATSRAPGQGAYEQFF.

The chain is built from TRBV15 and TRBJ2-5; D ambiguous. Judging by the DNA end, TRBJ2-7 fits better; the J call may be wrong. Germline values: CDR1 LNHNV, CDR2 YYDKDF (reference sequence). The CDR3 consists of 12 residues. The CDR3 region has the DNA TGTGCCACCGGTCTAAATCGTCCCGAGCAGTACTTC. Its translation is CATGLNRPEQYF.

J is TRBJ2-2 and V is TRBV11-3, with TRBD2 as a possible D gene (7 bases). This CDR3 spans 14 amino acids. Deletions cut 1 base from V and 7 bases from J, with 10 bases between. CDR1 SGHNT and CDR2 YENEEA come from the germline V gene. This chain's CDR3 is CASSLGGGGGELFF. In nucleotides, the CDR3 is TGTGCCAGCAGCTTAGGGGGGGGCGGCGGGGAGCTGTTTTTT.

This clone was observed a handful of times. CDR3 protein: CASSSPGTRAPWDEQFF. Written as DNA, the CDR3 is TGTGCCAGCAGCTCACCCGGGACTAGGGCCCCGTGGGATGAGCAGTTCTTC. J is TRBJ2-1 and V is TRBV7-3, with TRBD2 identical over 8 bases. V trimming: 4 bases; J trimming: 8 bases; junction bases outside the gene matches: 16. CDR3 length equals 17 residues. In germline, CDR1 is SGHTA, CDR2 FQGTGA.

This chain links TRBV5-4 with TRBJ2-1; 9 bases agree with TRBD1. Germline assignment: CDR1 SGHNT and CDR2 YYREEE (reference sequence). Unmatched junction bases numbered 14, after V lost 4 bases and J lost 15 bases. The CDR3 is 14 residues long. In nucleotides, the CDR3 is TGTGCCAGCAGCCCGCGGGACAGGGATGTTTCGTGGTTCTTC. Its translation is CASSPRDRDVSWFF.

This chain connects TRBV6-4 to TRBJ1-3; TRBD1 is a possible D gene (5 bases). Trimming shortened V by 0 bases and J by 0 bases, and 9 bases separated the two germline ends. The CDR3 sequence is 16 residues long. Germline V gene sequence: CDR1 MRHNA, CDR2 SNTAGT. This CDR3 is CASSDSSDSSGNTIYF. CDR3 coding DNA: TGTGCCAGCAGTGACTCGAGTGACAGCTCTGGAAACACCATATATTTT.

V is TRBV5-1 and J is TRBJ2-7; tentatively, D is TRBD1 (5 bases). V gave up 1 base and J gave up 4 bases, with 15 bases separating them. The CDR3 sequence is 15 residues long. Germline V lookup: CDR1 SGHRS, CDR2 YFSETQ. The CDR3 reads CASSLILDSFYEQYF. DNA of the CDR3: TGCGCCAGCAGCTTGATTCTAGACAGCTTTTACGAGCAGTACTTC.

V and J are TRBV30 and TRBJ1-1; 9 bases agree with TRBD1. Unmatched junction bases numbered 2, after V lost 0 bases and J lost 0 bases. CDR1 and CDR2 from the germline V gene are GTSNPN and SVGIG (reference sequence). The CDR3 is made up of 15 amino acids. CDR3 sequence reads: CAWSVTGGMNTEAFF. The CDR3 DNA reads TGTGCCTGGAGTGTAACAGGGGGCATGAACACTGAAGCTTTCTTT.

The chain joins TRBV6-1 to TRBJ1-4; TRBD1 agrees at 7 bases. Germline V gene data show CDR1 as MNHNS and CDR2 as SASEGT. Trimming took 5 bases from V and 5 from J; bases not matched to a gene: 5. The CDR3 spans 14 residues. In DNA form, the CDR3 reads TGTGCCAGCAGTCCCACAGGGGACAATGAAAAACTGTTTTTT. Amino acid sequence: CASSPTGDNEKLFF.

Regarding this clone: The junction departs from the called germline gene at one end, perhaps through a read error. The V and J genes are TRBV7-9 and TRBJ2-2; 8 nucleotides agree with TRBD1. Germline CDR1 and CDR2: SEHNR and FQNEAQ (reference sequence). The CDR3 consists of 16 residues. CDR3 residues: CSSSMPDRGATGELFF. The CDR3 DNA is TGTTCCAGCAGCATGCCTGACAGGGGTGCCACCGGGGAGCTGTTTTTT.

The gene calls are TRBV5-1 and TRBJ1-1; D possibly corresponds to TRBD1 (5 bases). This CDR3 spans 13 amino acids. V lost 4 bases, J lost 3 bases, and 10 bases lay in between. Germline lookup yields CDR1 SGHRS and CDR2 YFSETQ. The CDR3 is CASSPAGDTEAFF. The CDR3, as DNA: TGCGCCAGCAGCCCGGCGGGGGACACTGAAGCTTTCTTT.

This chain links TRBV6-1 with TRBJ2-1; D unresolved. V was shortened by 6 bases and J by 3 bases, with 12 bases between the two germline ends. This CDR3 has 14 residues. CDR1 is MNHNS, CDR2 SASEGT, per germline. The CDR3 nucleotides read TGTGCCAGCAGGACTCTCGACGGCTACAATGAGCAGTTCTTC. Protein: CASRTLDGYNEQFF.